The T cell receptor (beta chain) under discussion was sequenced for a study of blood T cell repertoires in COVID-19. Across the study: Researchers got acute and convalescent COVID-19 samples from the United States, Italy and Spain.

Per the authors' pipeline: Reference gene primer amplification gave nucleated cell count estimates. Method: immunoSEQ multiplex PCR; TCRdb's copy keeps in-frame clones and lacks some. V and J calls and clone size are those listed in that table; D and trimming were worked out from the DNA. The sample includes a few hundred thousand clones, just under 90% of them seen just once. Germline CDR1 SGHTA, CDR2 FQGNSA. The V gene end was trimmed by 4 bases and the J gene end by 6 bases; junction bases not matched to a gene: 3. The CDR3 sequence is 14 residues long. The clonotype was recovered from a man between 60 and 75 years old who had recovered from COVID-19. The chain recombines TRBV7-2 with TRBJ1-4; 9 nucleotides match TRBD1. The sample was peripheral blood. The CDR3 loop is CASSSWTGDEKLFF. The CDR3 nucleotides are TGTGCCAGCAGCTCCTGGACAGGGGATGAAAAACTGTTTTTT.